These 27 T cell receptor beta chains were sequenced from one sample in a study of identical twins. From the 5' RACE reads, TCRdb called clonotypes with MiXCR, one entry per CDR3 protein. This table holds roughly 690,000 distinct CDR3 sequences, approximately 6.1% found once. The sample comprised naive T cells sorted from blood. These receptors originate from a man younger than 30 in good health.

This clonotype was detected a few times. The CDR3 region has the DNA TGTGCCAGCAGTTTAGCAGGGGGCCCGAACACCGGGGAGCTGTTTTTT. Its translation is CASSLAGGPNTGELFF. The chain joins TRBV12-3 or TRBV12-4 to TRBJ2-2; 7 nucleotides agree with TRBD1. The J segment lost 0 bases and the V segment lost 0 bases, leaving 1 base of the junction unmatched. CDR3 length: 16 residues.

This clonotype was observed at least ten times. The CDR3 protein is CSGERGGSYNEQFF. CDR3 DNA sequence: TGCAGTGGCGAGCGGGGGGGCTCCTACAATGAGCAGTTCTTC. This chain joins TRBV20-1 and TRBJ2-1; 10 positions match TRBD2. The V and J ends lost 7 bases and 0 bases, in that order; junction bases with no gene match: 3. Germline CDR1 is DFQATT and CDR2 is SNEGSKA (reference sequence). The CDR3 is made up of 14 amino acids.

The sample holds many counts of this clonotype. V and J are TRBV27 and TRBJ2-1; 8 bases fit TRBD2. V trimming: 3 bases; J trimming: 12 bases; junction bases outside the gene matches: 13. Germline CDR1 MNHEY, CDR2 SMNVEV (reference sequence). CDR3 length equals 15 residues. CDR3 region: CASSLAGGPPGGQFF. In DNA form, the CDR3 reads TGTGCCAGCAGTTTGGCGGGAGGACCTCCTGGAGGGCAGTTCTTC.

This clonotype occurred many times. This rearrangement joins TRBV20-1 to TRBJ2-1; 8 positions agree with TRBD2. Per germline, CDR1 DFQATT and CDR2 SNEGSKA (reference sequence). The CDR3 loop spans 11 amino acids. V dropped 6 bases and J dropped 10; count of bases not matched to a gene: 5. The CDR3 is CSARGGNEQFF. The CDR3 DNA reads TGCAGTGCCCGGGGGGGGAACGAGCAGTTCTTC.

This clonotype came up many times. J is TRBJ2-7 and V is TRBV4-1; 9 nucleotides match TRBD2. In germline, CDR1 is MGHRA, CDR2 YSYEKL. V was pared by 4 bases and J by 2 bases, with 9 bases of the junction left unmatched. The CDR3 length is 16 residues. The CDR3 reads CASSPRASGATYEQYF. CDR3 bases: TGCGCCAGCAGCCCTCGGGCTAGCGGGGCTACCTACGAGCAGTACTTC.

This clonotype has at least ten counts. The chain carries TRBV6-2 or TRBV6-3 and TRBJ2-7; unclear D gene. The CDR3 extends over 14 amino acids. The V gene lost 2 bases and the J gene lost 3 bases, with 11 bases spanning the gap. Per germline, CDR1 MNHEY and CDR2 SVGEGT. The CDR3 DNA reads as TGTGCCAGCAGTTACCTGGCGTCTAGCTACGAGCAGTACTTC. Translation: CASSYLASSYEQYF.

Ten or more counts support this clonotype. The chain has TRBV12-3 or TRBV12-4 and TRBJ2-3, with D unresolved. This CDR3 contains 15 residues. Deletions cut 6 bases from V and 1 base from J, with 14 bases between. The CDR3: CASRFLRIGTDTQYF. CDR3 bases: TGTGCCAGCAGATTTCTAAGGATTGGCACAGATACGCAGTATTTT.

This clonotype was counted only a few times. The V call is TRBV6-5, the J call TRBJ1-2; D is ambiguous. CDR1 and CDR2 (germline): MNHEY, SVGAGI. The CDR3 totals 13 residues. V shed 4 bases and J shed 4 bases, with 10 bases lying between them. The CDR3 DNA follows: TGTGCCAGCAGTTCTACAAGCACCTATGGCTACACCTTC. As protein: CASSSTSTYGYTF.

The J gene is TRBJ2-2, the V gene TRBV28, with TRBD2 identical over 9 bases. In germline, CDR1 is MDHEN, CDR2 SYDVKM. The CDR3 sequence is 16 residues long. J lost 3 bases, V lost 4 bases, and 6 bases had no gene match. CDR3 sequence: CASSSRTSAYTGELFF. Written as DNA, the CDR3 is TGTGCCAGCAGTTCCCGGACTAGCGCCTACACCGGGGAGCTGTTTTTT. The full variable domain, with the rest looked up from reference TRBV28 and TRBJ2-2, is DVKVTQSSRYLVKRTGEKVFLECVQDMDHENMFWYRQDPGLGLRLIYFSYDVKMKEKGDIPEGYSVSREKKERFSLILESASTNQTSMYLCASSSRTSAYTGELFFGEGSRLTVL.

In this sample, this clonotype turned up many times. CDR3 sequence (DNA): TGTGCCAGCAGCCAAGGACTAGCGGCTGGGAACATTCAGTACTTC. Translated, it gives CASSQGLAAGNIQYF. The J gene is TRBJ2-4, the V gene TRBV4-2, with 9 bases matching TRBD2. J was trimmed by 7 bases and V by 1 base; bases with no gene match: 5. The CDR3 length is 15 residues. Germline assignment: CDR1 LGHNA and CDR2 YNFKEQ.

This clonotype was observed at least ten times. V is TRBV29-1 and J is TRBJ2-5; tentative D call: TRBD2 (5 bases). Trimming left V 7 bases short and J 5 bases short, with 14 bases between. Germline assignment: CDR1 SQVTM and CDR2 ANQGSEA. The CDR3 consists of 12 residues. The CDR3 DNA is TGCAGCGCTCACCCGGGAACGGAGACCCAGTACTTC. Its protein is CSAHPGTETQYF.

This clonotype appeared many times. This chain links TRBV11-2 with TRBJ2-1; a weak D match, TRBD2 (6 bases). Germline CDR1 is SGHAT and CDR2 is FQNNGV. The CDR3 runs 18 residues. Trimming stripped 1 base from V and 3 bases from J, with 19 bases between. The CDR3 DNA reads as TGTGCCAGCAGCTTAGGGGGCCTAGCGAGAGGAGTCTACAATGAGCAGTTCTTC. Protein: CASSLGGLARGVYNEQFF.

This clonotype has at least ten counts. V is TRBV29-1 and J is TRBJ2-7; D may match TRBD1 or TRBD2 (6 bases each). CDR1 and CDR2 (germline): SQVTM, ANQGSEA. Between the trimmed V and J ends, which lost 6 bases and 5 bases, there was a span of 14 bases. The CDR3 runs 12 residues. CDR3 region: CSVGGLYDEQYF. In DNA form, the CDR3 reads TGCAGCGTCGGGGGCCTCTATGACGAGCAGTACTTC.

This clonotype was found many times. CDR3 nucleotides: TGTGCCAGCAGTCCGGGAGCCAAAAACATTCAGTACTTC. It is translated as CASSPGAKNIQYF. The chain carries TRBV12-3 or TRBV12-4 and TRBJ2-4; D ambiguous. V gave up 5 bases and J gave up 0 bases, with 5 bases separating them. The CDR3 extends over 13 amino acids.

This clonotype has only a few counts. This sequence joins TRBV20-1 and TRBJ2-5, with D unclear. Germline CDR1 reads DFQATT; CDR2 reads SNEGSKA (reference sequence). V gave up 4 bases and J gave up 3 bases, with 18 bases separating them. This CDR3 contains 15 residues. This CDR3 reads CSATSIILSEETQYF. CDR3 nucleotides: TGCAGTGCTACTTCAATCATTTTGAGCGAAGAGACCCAGTACTTC.

This chain uses TRBV20-1 with TRBJ1-1; D is unresolved. CDR1 is DFQATT, CDR2 SNEGSKA, per germline (reference sequence). This CDR3 is 11 amino acids long. Trimming shortened V by 8 bases and J by 0 bases, and 7 bases separated the two germline ends. In nucleotides, the CDR3 is TGCAGTATTCTAATGAACACTGAAGCTTTCTTT. This sequence encodes CSILMNTEAFF.

This chain links TRBV6-2 or TRBV6-3 with TRBJ2-5; 8 bases are a match to TRBD2. The CDR3 is made up of 16 amino acids. V lost 5 bases to trimming and J lost 6 bases; unmatched junction nucleotides: 14. Germline V gene sequence: CDR1 MNHEY, CDR2 SVGEGT. Here the CDR3 DNA reads TGTGCCAGCAGTCGACGACTGAGCGGGAGTGTGAAGACCCAGTACTTC. This sequence encodes CASSRRLSGSVKTQYF.

This clonotype showed up just a few times. CDR3: CATSRSPGTARPEQYF. In DNA, the CDR3 is TGTGCCACCAGCAGAAGCCCCGGGACAGCGCGGCCCGAGCAGTACTTC. The rearrangement uses TRBV15 and TRBJ2-7; 7 bases are a match to TRBD1. Germline-derived CDR1 and CDR2 are LNHNV and YYDKDF (reference sequence). V was pared by 2 bases and J by 6 bases, with 13 bases of the junction left unmatched. This CDR3 is 16 amino acids long.

This chain connects TRBV20-1 to TRBJ2-3; 7 positions agree with TRBD2. V shed 0 bases, J shed 7 bases, and the junction held 4 bases outside the gene matches. The CDR3 has 13 residues. Germline V CDR1 and CDR2: DFQATT, SNEGSKA (reference sequence). The CDR3 DNA reads TGCAGTGCTAGAGAGGCGGGAGAACATACGCAGTATTTT. Protein sequence: CSAREAGEHTQYF.

This clonotype was found many times. The CDR3 coding sequence is TGTGCCACCAGCAGAGAAGGTAGCGGGAGGGTCGTAGATACGCAGTATTTT. This gives the protein CATSREGSGRVVDTQYF. The genes are TRBV15 and TRBJ2-3, with 11 bases that match TRBD2. CDR1 and CDR2 from the germline V gene are LNHNV and YYDKDF (reference sequence). CDR3 size: 17 residues. V lost 0 bases, J lost 5 bases, and 7 bases stayed unmatched. Looking up the rest from reference TRBV15 and TRBJ2-3 gives the full variable domain: DAMVIQNPRYQVTQFGKPVTLSCSQTLNHNVMYWYQQKSSQAPKLLFHYYDKDFNNEADTPDNFQSRRPNTSFCFLDIRSPGLGDTAMYLCATSREGSGRVVDTQYFGPGTRLTVL.

This clonotype appeared a few times. The CDR3 here is CASSLRRTGGFLATEAFF. The CDR3 DNA reads as TGCGCCAGCAGCTTGCGACGGACAGGGGGGTTTCTTGCCACTGAAGCTTTCTTT. This chain joins TRBV5-1 and TRBJ1-1; TRBD1 matches 10 bases. Germline-derived CDR1 and CDR2 are SGHRS and YFSETQ. The V and J ends lost 1 base and 4 bases, in that order; junction bases with no gene match: 13. The CDR3 is 18 amino acids. Full variable domain (remainder filled in from reference TRBV5-1 and TRBJ1-1): KAGVTQTPRYLIKTRGQQVTLSCSPISGHRSVSWYQQTPGQGLQFLFEYFSETQRNKGNFPGRFSGRQFSNSRSEMNVSTLELGDSALYLCASSLRRTGGFLATEAFFGQGTRLTVV.

The J gene is TRBJ2-5, the V gene TRBV24-1, with 7 bases fitting TRBD1. Germline values: CDR1 KGHDR, CDR2 SFDVKD. Trimming cost V 4 bases and J 0 bases; bases outside gene matches: 4. This CDR3 region has 15 residues. The CDR3 sequence is CATSDPGQNQETQYF. In nucleotides, the CDR3 is TGTGCCACCAGTGACCCGGGACAGAACCAAGAGACCCAGTACTTC.

There are many counts of this clonotype. The V call is TRBV12-3 or TRBV12-4, the J call TRBJ1-2; weak D call: TRBD1 (5 bases). V lost 0 bases and J lost 6, with 8 bases in between. The CDR3 is 13 residues long. The CDR3 region is CASSLAMGDGYTF. The CDR3 DNA is TGTGCCAGCAGTTTAGCGATGGGGGATGGCTACACCTTC.

The sample holds many counts of this clonotype. The J gene is TRBJ1-2, the V gene TRBV7-9, with 9 bases that match TRBD1. The CDR3 sequence is 15 residues long. The V segment lost 6 bases and the J segment 8 bases; nucleotides outside the gene matches: 13. Germline V gene lookup returns CDR1 SEHNR and CDR2 FQNEAQ (reference sequence). The CDR3 reads CASSRTTGTGTGYTF. CDR3 in DNA: TGTGCCAGCAGTCGAACGACCGGGACAGGGACCGGCTACACCTTC.

This clonotype was counted only a few times. The chain combines TRBV28 with TRBJ2-7, with 10 bases that match TRBD1. After removal of 7 bases from V and 9 bases from J, the junction contained 15 bases not matched to a gene. Germline CDR1 is MDHEN and CDR2 is SYDVKM. The CDR3 covers 15 residues. The CDR3 spells CASTLTGTGVEGQYF. The DNA for the CDR3 is TGTGCCAGCACCTTAACCGGGACAGGGGTTGAAGGGCAGTACTTC.

In this sample, this clonotype turned up many times. V and J are TRBV12-3 or TRBV12-4 and TRBJ2-5, with 8 bases identical to TRBD2. This CDR3 comprises 13 residues. Trimming cost V 6 bases and J 7 bases; bases outside gene matches: 7. Written as DNA, the CDR3 is TGTGCCAGCAGAAAAGGCGCGGGAGGGACCCAGTACTTC. Residues: CASRKGAGGTQYF.

V is TRBV4-1 and J is TRBJ2-7, with TRBD1 as a possible D gene (6 bases). The CDR3 is 15 amino acids. V was shortened by 1 base and J by 0 bases, with 10 bases between the two germline ends. The germline V gene encodes CDR1 MGHRA and CDR2 YSYEKL. This CDR3 is CASSQGGGNSYEQYF. DNA for the CDR3: TGCGCCAGCAGCCAAGGTGGGGGCAACTCCTACGAGCAGTACTTC.